One and the same sample provided the 17 T cell receptor delta chains below, sequenced in a study of gamma-delta chains in newborns, infants, children. TCRdb re-identified clones in the reads via CATT. The data contain fewer than 12,000 delta-chain clones, about 8.2% of them seen just once; the ten biggest clones take up 8% to 10%. Sequenced sample: blood. Receptors were obtained from a child who was a newborn, infant or young child, either healthy, febrile or measles-vaccinated (not recorded which).

With respect to this clone: This same CDR3 is encoded by further DNA sequences in the sample. This chain links TRDV2 with TRDJ3; 13 bases line up with TRDD3. This CDR3 has 19 amino acids. Trimming at V came to 4 bases and at J to 0 bases, leaving 5 bases not matched to a gene. Germline V gene sequence: CDR1 GEAIGNYY, CDR2 EKD. This chain's CDR3 is CACDTGGYGSSWDTRQMFF. In nucleotides, the CDR3 is TGTGCCTGTGATACTGGGGGATACGGAAGCTCCTGGGACACCCGACAGATGTTTTTC.

As concerns this clone: The protein recorded in TCRdb matches a much larger clone and deviates from this DNA's translation at residue 7, suggesting a read error; the protein here is obtained by translating the DNA. The V gene is TRDV2, the J gene TRDJ1; D is possibly TRDD3 (6 bases). Germline V lookup: CDR1 GEAIGNYY, CDR2 EKD. The CDR3 consists of 18 residues. Trimming cost V 3 bases and J 0 bases, with 22 bases left between them. CDR3 nucleotides: TGTGCCTGTGACCCACTGAGGGATATTGCCAGGTACACCGATAAACTCATCTTT. This encodes CACDPLRDIARYTDKLIF.

This chain links TRDV1 with TRDJ1; possible D gene TRDD2, 6 bases. Germline assignment: CDR1 TSWWSYY and CDR2 QGS. V gave up 1 base and J gave up 7 bases, with 22 bases separating them. This CDR3 region has 17 residues. The DNA of the CDR3 is TGTGCTCTTGGGGAACGGTCCTACGTGGGCTGGCTGAGTAAACTCATCTTT. Protein sequence: CALGERSYVGWLSKLIF.

This chain links TRDV1 with TRDJ1, with 10 bases aligning to TRDD3. Germline lookup yields CDR1 TSWWSYY and CDR2 QGS. The CDR3 consists of 18 residues. V trimming: 2 bases; J trimming: 0 bases; junction bases outside the gene matches: 9. This CDR3 reads CALGETADWGIHTDKLIF. The CDR3, as DNA: TGTGCTCTTGGGGAAACCGCCGACTGGGGGATCCACACCGATAAACTCATCTTT.

The gene calls are TRDV1 and TRDJ1, with 13 bases aligning to TRDD3. The CDR3 is made up of 23 amino acids. CDR1 is TSWWSYY, CDR2 QGS, per germline. V lost 3 bases, J lost 0 bases, and 22 bases stayed unmatched. The CDR3 here is CALGDLPFPLLGDTPWYTDKLIF. CDR3 nucleotide sequence: TGTGCTCTTGGGGATCTTCCCTTCCCTTTACTGGGGGATACGCCTTGGTACACCGATAAACTCATCTTT.

The V and J genes are TRDV2 and TRDJ2; TRDD3 aligns across 13 bases. Germline V gene data show CDR1 as GEAIGNYY and CDR2 as EKD. J gave up 0 bases and V 3 bases, and 12 bases lay outside the gene matches. The CDR3 covers 20 residues. CDR3 sequence: CACDSISGTGGYALTAQLFF. The CDR3 coding sequence is TGTGCCTGTGACTCCATAAGCGGTACTGGGGGATACGCTTTGACAGCACAACTCTTCTTT.

By sample share, this clone is medium-sized. Other DNA sequences in this specimen translate into the identical CDR3. This chain links TRDV2 with TRDJ3; 11 bases line up with TRDD3. The CDR3 is made up of 17 amino acids. V was clipped by 0 bases and J by 3 bases; unmatched bases: 0. Germline-derived CDR1 and CDR2 are GEAIGNYY and EKD. CDR3 sequence reads: CACDTTGGYWDTRQMFF. DNA for the CDR3: TGTGCCTGTGACACCACTGGGGGATACTGGGACACCCGACAGATGTTTTTC.

In its sample, this clone is medium-sized. Other DNA sequences within the sample encode an identical CDR3. The V call is TRDV2, the J call TRDJ1; 7 bases fit TRDD3. This CDR3 is built from 18 residues. Losses at the gene ends were 3 bases for V and 0 bases for J; bases not matched to a gene: 15. CDR1 GEAIGNYY and CDR2 EKD come from the germline V gene. The CDR3: CACDSLYGGIPNTDKLIF. In nucleotides, the CDR3 is TGTGCCTGTGACTCGCTCTATGGGGGGATTCCAAACACCGATAAACTCATCTTT.

Turning to this clone: This likely reflects a read error, since a far larger clone is one base away. The chain links TRDV1 to TRDJ1; 12 bases match TRDD3. V trimming: 5 bases; J trimming: 4 bases; junction bases outside the gene matches: 26. Germline V gene sequence: CDR1 TSWWSYY, CDR2 QGS. The CDR3 contains 22 residues. The CDR3 reads CALGPNRWGFLLGDTGSDKLIF. CDR3 DNA: TGTGCTCTTGGGCCAAACCGGTGGGGATTTTTACTGGGGGATACTGGCAGCGATAAACTCATCTTT.

The sample holds a few counts of this clone. This same CDR3 is encoded by further DNA sequences in the sample. CDR3 sequence (DNA): TGTGCCTGTGACAGTACCGGGGGATACGGGGTCTCCTGGGACACCCGACAGATGTTTTTC. Its translation: CACDSTGGYGVSWDTRQMFF. J is TRDJ3 and V is TRDV2; 10 nucleotides match TRDD3. CDR1 and CDR2 (germline): GEAIGNYY, EKD. This CDR3 contains 20 residues. The V segment lost 2 bases and the J segment 0 bases; nucleotides outside the gene matches: 9.

This clone turned up a few times. V gene TRDV2 combines with J gene TRDJ1; weak D call: TRDD3 (6 bases). V shed 0 bases and J shed 7 bases, with 23 bases lying between them. Looked up from germline, CDR1 is GEAIGNYY and CDR2 is EKD. The CDR3 consists of 17 residues. In nucleotides, the CDR3 is TGTGCCTGTGACACCCTACTTGGGGGGAACCCTCTTGGTAAACTCATCTTT. Translating gives CACDTLLGGNPLGKLIF.

CDR3 region: CACDTVGAHGTDKLIF. CDR3 in DNA: TGTGCCTGTGACACCGTCGGGGCTCATGGGACCGATAAACTCATCTTT. The rearrangement uses TRDV2 and TRDJ1, with D uncertain. Between the trimmed V and J ends, which lost 0 bases and 2 bases, there was a span of 15 bases. This CDR3 contains 16 residues. The germline gives CDR1 GEAIGNYY, CDR2 EKD.

This clone was counted between two and nine times. The same CDR3 arises from other DNA sequences in this sample as well. The chain has TRDV2 and TRDJ1; 11 bases line up with TRDD3. V shed 3 bases, J shed 0 bases, and the junction held 8 bases outside the gene matches. Per germline, CDR1 GEAIGNYY and CDR2 EKD. This CDR3 has 17 residues. CDR3 region: CACDPLLGDTNTDKLIF. CDR3 coding DNA: TGTGCCTGTGACCCTCTCCTGGGGGATACCAACACCGATAAACTCATCTTT.

The chain has TRDV2 and TRDJ1; 12 bases fit TRDD3. The junction had 16 bases not matched to a gene; V was cut back by 4 bases and J by 2 bases. The length of the CDR3 is 19 residues. Germline V CDR1 and CDR2: GEAIGNYY, EKD. DNA for the CDR3: TGTGCCTGTGATCCCCTGACTGGGGGATACCCCGCGGAGACCGATAAACTCATCTTT. It translates to CACDPLTGGYPAETDKLIF.

This chain connects TRDV2 to TRDJ2; 13 nucleotides agree with TRDD3. Trimming removed 3 bases from V and 3 bases from J; junction bases left unmatched: 6. Per germline, CDR1 GEAIGNYY and CDR2 EKD. This CDR3 is 17 amino acids long. In nucleotides, the CDR3 is TGTGCCTGTGACCCCCTACTGGGGGATACGCTGACAGCACAACTCTTCTTT. It codes for CACDPLLGDTLTAQLFF.

The V and J genes are TRDV1 and TRDJ2; 7 bases map to TRDD2. Germline V gene data show CDR1 as TSWWSYY and CDR2 as QGS. This CDR3 comprises 22 residues. Trimming removed 0 bases from V and 0 bases from J; junction bases left unmatched: 19. CDR3 sequence: CALGELRPSFGTGYTLTAQLFF. CDR3 coding DNA: TGTGCTCTTGGGGAACTGAGGCCTTCCTTCGGTACTGGTTATACTTTGACAGCACAACTCTTCTTT.

By share of the sample, this clone is medium-sized. At the DNA level, this CDR3 is encoded by other sequences in the same sample as well. The chain combines TRDV2 with TRDJ3, with 11 bases that match TRDD3. CDR1 is GEAIGNYY and CDR2 is EKD in the germline V gene. The CDR3 has 18 residues. J gave up 0 bases and V 1 base, and 1 base lay outside the gene matches. The DNA of the CDR3 is TGTGCCTGTGACACTGGGGGATACGACTCCTGGGACACCCGACAGATGTTTTTC. Encoded protein: CACDTGGYDSWDTRQMFF.